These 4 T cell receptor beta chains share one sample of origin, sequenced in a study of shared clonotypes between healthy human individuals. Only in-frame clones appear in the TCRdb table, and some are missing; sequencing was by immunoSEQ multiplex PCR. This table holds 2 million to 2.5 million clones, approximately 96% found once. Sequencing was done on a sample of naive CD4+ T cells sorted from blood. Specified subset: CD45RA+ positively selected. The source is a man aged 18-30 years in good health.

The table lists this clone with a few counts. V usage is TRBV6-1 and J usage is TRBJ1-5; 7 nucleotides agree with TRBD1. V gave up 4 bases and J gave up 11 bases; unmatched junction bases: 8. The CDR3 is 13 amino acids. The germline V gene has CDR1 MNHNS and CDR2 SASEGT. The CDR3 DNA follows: TGTGCCAGCAGTGGGACAGGCCCTGGGGCCCAGCATTTT. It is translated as CASSGTGPGAQHF.

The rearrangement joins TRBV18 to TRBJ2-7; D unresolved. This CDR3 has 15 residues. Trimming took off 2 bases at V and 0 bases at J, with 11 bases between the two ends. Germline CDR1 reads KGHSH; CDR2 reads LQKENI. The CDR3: CASSPGLYSSYEQYF. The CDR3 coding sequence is TGTGCCAGCTCACCAGGGTTATACAGCTCCTACGAGCAGTACTTC.

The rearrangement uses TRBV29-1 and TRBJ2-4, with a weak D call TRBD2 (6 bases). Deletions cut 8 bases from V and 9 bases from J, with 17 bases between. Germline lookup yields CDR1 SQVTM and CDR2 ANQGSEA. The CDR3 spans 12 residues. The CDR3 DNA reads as TGCAGCCCCGGAGGGTCAAGCGGCATTCAGTACTTC. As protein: CSPGGSSGIQYF.

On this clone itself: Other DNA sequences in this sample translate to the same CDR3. This CDR3 reads CASSVGLAGGQETQYF. CDR3 DNA: TGTGCCAGCAGCGTCGGCCTAGCGGGGGGGCAAGAGACCCAGTACTTC. The chain recombines TRBV9 with TRBJ2-5, with 12 bases aligning to TRBD2. This CDR3 is built from 16 residues. The germline V gene encodes CDR1 SGDLS and CDR2 YYNGEE. V was clipped by 2 bases and J by 2 bases; unmatched bases: 4. Supplemented by reference TRBV9 and TRBJ2-5, the full variable domain reads DSGVTQTPKHLITATGQRVTLRCSPRSGDLSVYWYQQSLDQGLQFLIQYYNGEERAKGNILERFSAQQFPDLHSELNLSSLELGDSALYFCASSVGLAGGQETQYFGPGTRLLVL.